The clone carrying this TCR beta chain was detected only once. The antigen remains unidentified. The data belong to a study of T cell therapy after organ transplantation. V was trimmed by 2 bases and J by 4 bases, leaving 16 bases between them. The CDR3 is 16 amino acids. Germline values: CDR1 MNHEY, CDR2 SVGAGI. The table came from immunoSEQ multiplex PCR; TCRdb's copy has only in-frame clones and leaves some out. The sample has about 2,300 clones, approximately 70% seen once. The clonotype comes from a human patient who had received a solid organ transplant and had CMV disease. The sample consisted of CD8+ T cells from blood, taken before autologous CMV-specific T cell therapy. This chain connects TRBV6-5 to TRBJ2-3, with D possibly called TRBD1 or TRBD2 (7 bases each). For the CDR3, the DNA is TGTGCCAGCAGTTACGGGATAGCAGGGGGGGCAGATACGCAGTATTTT. Protein sequence: CASSYGIAGGADTQYF.